Listed here are 20 T cell receptor beta chains from one sample, sequenced in a study of blood T cell repertoires in COVID-19. Assay used: immunoSEQ multiplex PCR; TCRdb lists only in-frame clones, some missing. The sample has more than 120,000 clones, approximately 90% seen once; the top ten hold about 28%. Sequencing was performed on peripheral blood. These receptors all come from a human donor in a cohort sampled during active COVID-19.

The chain joins TRBV30 to TRBJ1-6; D remains ambiguous. V dropped 0 bases and J dropped 5 bases, with 2 bases sitting between them. Germline lookup yields CDR1 GTSNPN and CDR2 SVGIG (reference sequence). The CDR3 sequence is 12 residues long. The CDR3 here is CAWSVNNSPLHF. Written as DNA, the CDR3 is TGTGCCTGGAGTGTTAATAATTCACCCCTCCACTTT.

The chain employs TRBV4-1 and TRBJ2-5; 7 bases are shared with TRBD2. The CDR3 runs 20 residues. With V trimmed by 2 bases and J by 1 base, 19 bases remained unmatched. Germline V gene sequence: CDR1 MGHRA, CDR2 YSYEKL. In DNA, the CDR3 is TGCGCCAGCAGCCAAAGGTTCCGACGGGTGGAACTAGCGATCCAAGAGACCCAGTACTTC. This translates into CASSQRFRRVELAIQETQYF.

The chain has TRBV7-2 and TRBJ2-3; D gene uncertain. Trimming pared 1 base from V and 4 bases from J, leaving 9 bases between. This CDR3 has 14 amino acids. Germline V lookup: CDR1 SGHTA, CDR2 FQGNSA. The CDR3 nucleotides read TGTGCCAGCAGCTTAGACAGTCCCGCAGATACGCAGTATTTT. Residues: CASSLDSPADTQYF.

The gene calls are TRBV19 and TRBJ1-2, with D unclear. CDR1 and CDR2 from the germline V gene are LNHDA and SQIVND (reference sequence). The CDR3 extends over 15 amino acids. The germline V and J ends were trimmed by 1 base and 8 bases, with 17 bases remaining between them. The CDR3 here is CASSIGGGPVYGYTF. The CDR3 DNA is TGTGCCAGTAGTATAGGAGGAGGCCCCGTTTACGGCTACACCTTC.

The chain has TRBV5-8 and TRBJ2-1; TRBD2 agrees at 10 bases. The length of the CDR3 is 17 residues. Germline V gene data show CDR1 as SGHTS and CDR2 as YDEGEE. V lost 0 bases, J lost 2 bases, and 5 bases stayed unmatched. The CDR3 DNA follows: TGTGCCAGCAGCTTGGGGCTAGCGGGGGCCGCCTACAATGAGCAGTTCTTC. Protein product: CASSLGLAGAAYNEQFF.

The gene calls are TRBV5-4 and TRBJ2-2, with 11 bases fitting TRBD2. From germline, CDR1 is SGHNT and CDR2 YYREEE (reference sequence). The V and J ends lost 3 bases and 7 bases, in that order; junction bases with no gene match: 11. This CDR3 has 17 amino acids. For the CDR3, the DNA is TGTGCCAGCAGCTGGCTAGCGGGGGGCTTTACGGGCGGGGAGCTGTTTTTT. Its protein product is CASSWLAGGFTGGELFF.

The chain has TRBV4-1 and TRBJ2-5, with TRBD2 identical over 8 bases. The V segment lost 2 bases and the J segment 5 bases; nucleotides outside the gene matches: 7. The CDR3 length is 15 residues. The germline CDR1 and CDR2 sequences are MGHRA and YSYEKL. The CDR3 bases are TGCGCCAGCAGCCAAAGCCGGGGGGGCGTGGAGACCCAGTACTTC. Residues: CASSQSRGGVETQYF.

This chain joins TRBV7-3 and TRBJ2-1; D gene unclear. CDR1 is SGHTA, CDR2 FQGTGA, per germline. The CDR3 totals 13 residues. Trimming took off 0 bases at V and 8 bases at J, with 8 bases between the two ends. The CDR3 spells CASSLTADHEQFF. In DNA, the CDR3 is TGTGCCAGCAGCTTAACCGCGGATCATGAGCAGTTCTTC. Supplemented by reference TRBV7-3 and TRBJ2-1, the full variable domain reads GAGVSQTPSNKVTEKGKYVELRCDPISGHTALYWYRQSLGQGPEFLIYFQGTGAADDSGLPNDRFFAVRPEGSVSTLKIQRTERGDSAVYLCASSLTADHEQFFGPGTRLTVL.

The chain joins TRBV29-1 to TRBJ2-7, with TRBD1 identical over 10 bases. Per the germline V gene, CDR1 is SQVTM and CDR2 is ANQGSEA. The CDR3 loop spans 12 amino acids. Trimming at V came to 6 bases and at J to 4 bases, leaving 3 bases not matched to a gene. The CDR3 reads CSVADRGYEQYF. In nucleotides, the CDR3 is TGCAGCGTCGCGGACAGGGGGTACGAGCAGTACTTC.

Only one count was recorded for this clone. The rearrangement uses TRBV27 and TRBJ1-1, with TRBD1 matching 12 bases. The J segment lost 5 bases and the V segment lost 6 bases, leaving 7 bases of the junction unmatched. The CDR3 loop spans 15 amino acids. Germline V gene lookup returns CDR1 MNHEY and CDR2 SMNVEV (reference sequence). This chain's CDR3 is CASSRGTGGRTEAFF. In DNA, the CDR3 is TGTGCCAGCAGCCGCGGGACAGGGGGCCGAACTGAAGCTTTCTTT.

This chain links TRBV7-9 with TRBJ1-1, with no clear D. The CDR3 has 14 amino acids. From germline, CDR1 is SEHNR and CDR2 FQNEAQ (reference sequence). Trimming took off 3 bases at V and 4 bases at J, with 12 bases between the two ends. The CDR3 DNA reads TGTGCCAGCAGCTTCGAGGGCGTGGGCACTGAAGCTTTCTTT. Translating gives CASSFEGVGTEAFF.

The genes are TRBV4-1 and TRBJ2-7, with D perhaps TRBD1 (6 bases). The CDR3 loop spans 15 amino acids. Germline V gives CDR1 MGHRA, CDR2 YSYEKL. V lost 1 base, J lost 2 bases, and 12 bases lay in between. The CDR3 spells CASSQVGTPTYEQYF. Here the CDR3 DNA reads TGCGCCAGCAGCCAAGTGGGGACACCGACCTACGAGCAGTACTTC.

The gene calls are TRBV4-1 and TRBJ2-7; TRBD2 is a possible D gene (5 bases). The CDR3 is 15 residues long. Trimming removed 2 bases from V and 2 bases from J, with 13 bases in between. Germline assignment: CDR1 MGHRA and CDR2 YSYEKL. CDR3 in DNA: TGCGCCAGCAGCCAAACGGGATCTCGGGCCTACGAGCAGTACTTC. Protein product: CASSQTGSRAYEQYF.

CDR3: CASRSSGYNEQFF. CDR3 in DNA: TGTGCCAGCAGATCCTCGGGGTACAATGAGCAGTTCTTC. The V call is TRBV3-1 (or the pseudogene TRBV3-2), the J call TRBJ2-1; possible D gene TRBD2, 5 bases. Germline V gives CDR1 LGHDT, CDR2 YNNKEL (reference sequence). This CDR3 spans 13 amino acids. Trimming shortened V by 6 bases and J by 4 bases, and 10 bases separated the two germline ends.

The V gene is TRBV5-1, the J gene TRBJ2-3; 12 bases align to TRBD2. V shed 9 bases and J 2 bases; nucleotides not matched to a gene: 10. The CDR3 is 16 amino acids. Germline V CDR1 and CDR2: SGHRS, YFSETQ. This CDR3 reads CATKGLAGGPTDTQYF. DNA of the CDR3: TGCGCCACGAAAGGGCTAGCGGGGGGGCCCACAGATACGCAGTATTTT.

The rearrangement links TRBV29-1 to TRBJ2-1; TRBD2 agrees at 8 bases. J was trimmed by 0 bases and V by 3 bases; bases with no gene match: 4. This CDR3 has 15 amino acids. In germline, CDR1 is SQVTM, CDR2 ANQGSEA. The CDR3 DNA reads as TGCAGCGTTGATTCGGGGGGGGGCTCCTACAATGAGCAGTTCTTC. Protein sequence: CSVDSGGGSYNEQFF.

This sequence joins TRBV6-5 and TRBJ2-7, with TRBD1 identical over 7 bases. After removal of 2 bases from V and 1 base from J, the junction contained 2 bases not matched to a gene. The germline CDR1 and CDR2 sequences are MNHEY and SVGAGI. This CDR3 contains 14 residues. CDR3 in amino acids: CASSYRTGSYEQYF. In DNA form, the CDR3 reads TGTGCCAGCAGTTACCGGACAGGATCCTACGAGCAGTACTTC.

This clone was found once. J is TRBJ2-7 and V is TRBV5-5; 11 nucleotides align to TRBD1. The V gene end was trimmed by 5 bases and the J gene end by 2 bases; junction bases not matched to a gene: 6. The CDR3 runs 15 residues. CDR1 SGHKS and CDR2 YYEKEE come from the germline V gene (reference sequence). The CDR3 sequence: CASRRTGGDPYEQYF. DNA for the CDR3: TGTGCCAGCAGACGGACAGGGGGCGACCCCTACGAGCAGTACTTC.

V and J are TRBV7-2 and TRBJ1-2; TRBD1 matches 9 bases. The length of the CDR3 is 13 residues. Germline CDR1 reads SGHTA; CDR2 reads FQGNSA. V shed 5 bases and J 4 bases; nucleotides not matched to a gene: 2. The CDR3 DNA sequence: TGTGCCAGCAGCCTGACAGGGGGCTATGGCTACACCTTC. Amino acids: CASSLTGGYGYTF.

This chain uses TRBV9 with TRBJ1-5, with 7 bases matching TRBD1. The J segment lost 3 bases and the V segment lost 2 bases, leaving 5 bases of the junction unmatched. CDR1 and CDR2 from the germline V gene are SGDLS and YYNGEE. This CDR3 contains 15 residues. The CDR3 nucleotides read TGTGCCAGCAGCGTCTCCGGGACAGCCAATCAGCCCCAGCATTTT. Amino acids: CASSVSGTANQPQHF.